Detailed here is one T cell receptor beta chain. This CDR3 is built from 17 residues. The germline CDR1 and CDR2 sequences are DFQATT and SNEGSKA (reference sequence). Researchers collected approximately 2.7 ml of blood per donor. From around 4,000 ng of total RNA, each TCR library was prepared. TCRdb re-called the 5' RACE reads; every CDR3 protein appears as one record, without DNA. This repertoire includes 300,000 to 350,000 distinct CDR3 sequences. The sample originates from a study of monozygotic twins with inflammatory bowel disease. The chain uses TRBV20-1 and TRBJ1-5. Input material: blood. The origin of this receptor is a human donor with ulcerative colitis or Crohn's disease, or a healthy co-twin of an affected twin (not recorded which). CDR3 loop: CSATVDGRFNSNQPQHF.